Each of the 20 T cell receptor beta chains below was sequenced from the same sample in a study of CD8 T cells in ankylosing spondylitis. TCRdb redid the calling of the 5' RACE reads with MiXCR, one entry per CDR3 protein. The profile shows about 90,000 distinct CDR3 sequences, roughly 9% of them singletons. No cognate antigen is known for these TCRs. Study observations and caveats: Among TCR beta sequences, a motif of fewer than 10 highly homologous variants appeared characteristic of ankylosing spondylitis blood.

The sequencing sample was made of blood, either unsorted or a sorted T cell fraction (not recorded which). These receptors were collected from a male donor with ankylosing spondylitis.

This clonotype occurred many times. V is TRBV9 and J is TRBJ2-3; tentative D call: TRBD2 (6 bases). Trimming pared 1 base from V and 3 bases from J, leaving 12 bases between. The CDR3 is made up of 15 amino acids. The germline V gene encodes CDR1 SGDLS and CDR2 YYNGEE. The CDR3, as DNA: TGTGCCAGCAGCGTATCCGGGGACTGGACAGATACGCAGTATTTT. Translated, it gives CASSVSGDWTDTQYF.

This clonotype appeared a few times. For the CDR3, the DNA is TGTGCCAGCAGTTGGGGACAGGGGGCAAATGAGCAGTTCTTC. Translation: CASSWGQGANEQFF. The chain joins TRBV25-1 to TRBJ2-1, with 12 bases lining up with TRBD1. The CDR3 is 14 amino acids. Germline V lookup: CDR1 MGHDK, CDR2 SYGVNS. With 5 bases clipped from V and 7 bases from J, the junction kept 3 bases outside the gene matches. Combining the CDR3 with reference TRBV25-1 and TRBJ2-1 gives the whole variable domain EADIYQTPRYLVIGTGKKITLECSQTMGHDKMYWYQQDPGMELHLIHYSYGVNSTEKGDLSSESTVSRIRTEHFPLTLESARPSHTSQYLCASSWGQGANEQFFGPGTRLTVL.

About this clonotype: Relative to the germline gene, one junction end is altered; a read error may explain this. V is TRBV6-1 and J is TRBJ2-5; TRBD2 might be the D (5 bases). Germline values: CDR1 MNHNS, CDR2 SASEGT. CDR3 size: 15 residues. In DNA form, the CDR3 reads TGTGCCACCAGTACCCCGCCGGGGTACCAAGAGACCCAGTACTTC. It translates to CATSTPPGYQETQYF.

This chain connects TRBV7-9 to TRBJ1-2; maybe TRBD1 (6 bases). Germline loops: CDR1 SEHNR, CDR2 FQNEAQ (reference sequence). The length of the CDR3 is 13 residues. The V end was cut by 5 bases, the J end by 6 bases, with 13 bases between. The chain's CDR3 is CASSPGEKDGYTF. The CDR3 bases are TGTGCCAGCAGCCCAGGGGAGAAAGATGGCTACACCTTC.

V is TRBV7-9 and J is TRBJ2-7, with TRBD1 matching over 9 bases. V lost 4 bases, J lost 5 bases, and 9 bases stayed unmatched. Germline values: CDR1 SEHNR, CDR2 FQNEAQ (reference sequence). The CDR3 runs 15 residues. CDR3 DNA sequence: TGTGCCAGCAGCTCAGAGACAGGGGGTATCCACGAGCAGTACTTC. Its translation is CASSSETGGIHEQYF. Drawing the rest from reference TRBV7-9 and TRBJ2-7, the complete variable domain is DTGVSQNPRHKITKRGQNVTFRCDPISEHNRLYWYRQTLGQGPEFLTYFQNEAQLEKSRLLSDRFSAERPKGSFSTLEIQRTEQGDSAMYLCASSSETGGIHEQYFGPGTRLTVT.

The V call is TRBV27, the J call TRBJ1-2; 7 nucleotides agree with TRBD1. Germline V gene sequence: CDR1 MNHEY, CDR2 SMNVEV (reference sequence). After removal of 3 bases from V and 7 bases from J, the junction contained 2 bases not matched to a gene. CDR3 length equals 12 residues. DNA of the CDR3: TGTGCCAGCAGTTTCACAGGGGCTGGCTACACCTTC. Translating it yields CASSFTGAGYTF.

This clonotype was counted only a few times. The gene calls are TRBV19 and TRBJ1-6; possible D gene TRBD1, 5 bases. The CDR3 loop spans 18 amino acids. With 2 bases removed from V and 10 bases from J, the gap between germline ends came to 24 bases. Germline CDR1 LNHDA, CDR2 SQIVND (reference sequence). As DNA, the CDR3 is TGTGCCAGTAGTATAATGGGGGAGGCTGCTTCGCGGAAGTCACCCCTCCACTTT. It yields the protein CASSIMGEAASRKSPLHF.

There are a few counts of this clonotype. The rearrangement uses TRBV6-1 and TRBJ2-7, with 10 bases fitting TRBD2. V lost 5 bases, J lost 6 bases, and 7 bases stayed unmatched. The CDR3 runs to 14 residues. Germline lookup yields CDR1 MNHNS and CDR2 SASEGT. The CDR3 here is CASSQREGLTEQYV. CDR3 bases: TGTGCCAGCAGTCAGCGGGAGGGCCTCACCGAGCAGTACGTC.

The chain is built from TRBV2 and TRBJ2-5, with D uncertain. V dropped 6 bases and J dropped 1 base, with 9 bases sitting between them. This CDR3 spans 13 amino acids. CDR1 SNHLY and CDR2 FYNNEI come from the germline V gene. CDR3 DNA: TGTGCCAGCAGCCGCAGATTCCAAGAGACCCAGTACTTC. The encoded protein is CASSRRFQETQYF.

The V gene is TRBV27, the J gene TRBJ1-2; tentative D call: TRBD1 (6 bases). Trimming pared 5 bases from V and 8 bases from J, leaving 12 bases between. Germline CDR1 is MNHEY and CDR2 is SMNVEV (reference sequence). There are 12 residues in the CDR3. CDR3: CASSRGGEGYTF. In DNA, the CDR3 is TGTGCCAGCAGTCGCGGGGGCGAGGGCTACACCTTC.

This clonotype was observed many times. The chain carries TRBV12-3 or TRBV12-4 and TRBJ2-3; 8 bases match TRBD1. This CDR3 region has 15 residues. V dropped 6 bases and J dropped 6; count of bases not matched to a gene: 11. CDR3 coding DNA: TGTGCCAGCAGCCTTTCAGGGGGCTCTTTGGATACGCAGTATTTT. Translation: CASSLSGGSLDTQYF.

This clonotype was picked up many times. The chain couples TRBV27 to TRBJ2-5; 7 nucleotides agree with TRBD1. CDR3 length: 14 residues. The germline V gene has CDR1 MNHEY and CDR2 SMNVEV (reference sequence). J was trimmed by 0 bases and V by 5 bases; bases with no gene match: 3. As DNA, the CDR3 is TGTGCCAGCAGTGTGACAGGGTACCAAGAGACCCAGTACTTC. This translates into CASSVTGYQETQYF.

This clonotype was counted ten times or more. The chain links TRBV27 to TRBJ2-1; 9 positions match TRBD1. The CDR3 spans 11 residues. V dropped 10 bases and J dropped 7; count of bases not matched to a gene: 2. The V gene's germline CDR1 is MNHEY and CDR2 SMNVEV (reference sequence). The CDR3 DNA reads as TGTGCCATACAGGGGGCTAATGAGCAGTTCTTC. This codes for CAIQGANEQFF.

The V gene is TRBV6-1, the J gene TRBJ2-1, with 11 bases that match TRBD2. V lost 9 bases to trimming and J lost 6 bases; unmatched junction nucleotides: 4. The germline CDR1 and CDR2 sequences are MNHNS and SASEGT. The CDR3 extends over 13 amino acids. The CDR3 here is CASVAGGLNEQFF. CDR3 in DNA: TGTGCCAGTGTAGCGGGAGGGCTCAATGAGCAGTTCTTC.

Many counts were recorded for this clonotype. This chain uses TRBV10-3 with TRBJ1-2, with 11 bases aligning to TRBD1. The J segment lost 8 bases and the V segment lost 2 bases, leaving 10 bases of the junction unmatched. The CDR3 is 16 amino acids. Germline V CDR1 and CDR2: ENHRY, SYGVKD. The CDR3 protein is CAISETLPGTGGGYTF. CDR3 coding DNA: TGTGCCATCAGTGAGACCCTCCCCGGGACAGGGGGGGGCTACACCTTC.

This clonotype came up many times. This sequence joins TRBV6-2 or TRBV6-3 and TRBJ2-1; maybe TRBD2 (6 bases). This CDR3 spans 16 amino acids. Germline V lookup: CDR1 MNHEY, CDR2 SVGEGT. Between the trimmed V and J ends, which lost 0 bases and 6 bases, there was a span of 15 bases. CDR3 sequence: CASSYSSGSLFNEQFF. CDR3 DNA sequence: TGTGCCAGCAGTTACTCCTCCGGGAGTTTGTTCAATGAGCAGTTCTTC.

This clonotype was detected ten times or more. V gene TRBV4-1 combines with J gene TRBJ1-3; D uncertain. CDR1 and CDR2 from the germline V gene are MGHRA and YSYEKL. Trimming pared 0 bases from V and 4 bases from J, leaving 1 base between. The CDR3 totals 12 residues. The CDR3 region is CASSQEGNTIYF. The CDR3 coding sequence is TGCGCCAGCAGCCAAGAAGGAAACACCATATATTTT.

This clonotype was observed a handful of times. The V gene is TRBV19, the J gene TRBJ2-4; D unresolved. This CDR3 region has 16 residues. V dropped 4 bases and J dropped 0 bases, with 13 bases sitting between them. Germline assignment: CDR1 LNHDA and CDR2 SQIVND (reference sequence). The CDR3 here is CASSKLQIRAKNIQYF. The CDR3 DNA reads TGTGCCAGTAGTAAGCTCCAGATCAGAGCCAAAAACATTCAGTACTTC.

This clonotype was seen at least ten times. The V call is TRBV10-3, the J call TRBJ2-7; D assignment may be TRBD1 or TRBD2 (5 bases each). Per germline, CDR1 ENHRY and CDR2 SYGVKD. With 8 bases removed from V and 1 base from J, the gap between germline ends came to 9 bases. This CDR3 has 12 residues. Here the CDR3 DNA reads TGTGCCATCGGGACGGTTTCCTACGAGCAGTACGTC. Encoded protein: CAIGTVSYEQYV.

This clonotype showed up many times. This chain joins TRBV6-1 and TRBJ2-1, with a tentative D call TRBD1 (5 bases). V was trimmed by 6 bases and J by 8 bases, leaving 23 bases between them. Germline lookup yields CDR1 MNHNS and CDR2 SASEGT. This CDR3 comprises 16 residues. CDR3 sequence (DNA): TGTGCCAGCAGGGATGGGGCCTTAAACATTGTCCATGAGCAGTTCTTC. Amino acid sequence: CASRDGALNIVHEQFF.